These T cell receptor beta chains were read from a single sample in a study of T cells in Graves' hyperthyroidism and ophthalmopathy. MiXCR was run by TCRdb on the multiplex PCR reads, yielding one entry per CDR3 protein. This sample yields 480,000 or so distinct CDR3 sequences, of which around 43% are seen a single time; 44% belongs to the top ten. The specimen sequenced was peripheral blood or thyroid tissue (not recorded which). All receptors derive from an adult woman with Graves' disease, either hyperthyroidism or ophthalmopathy (not recorded which). Each CDR3 is given with its conserved first and last residue. Fields, in order: V gene, CDR3 protein.

TRBV7-2 CASSPGGNSYEQYF
TRBV13 CASSFSTGTGDSPLHF
TRBV5-1 CASSPRSGDTQYF
TRBV7-2 CASSFGGGYQETQYF
TRBV9 CASSIRGDGENTEAFF
TRBV29-1 CSATGRAGGMGYTF
TRBV29-1 CSVAGAGYGYTF
TRBV7-3 CASSPRRGNGTEAFF
TRBV7-8 CASVVGTGVYEQYF
TRBV12-3/TRBV12-4 CASSQGFAYGYTF
TRBV20-1 CSAHDRALSDQPQHF
TRBV7-3 CASSMSASTDTQYF
TRBV20-1 CSAREPEETQHF
TRBV7-2 CASSAMWGQDTGELFF